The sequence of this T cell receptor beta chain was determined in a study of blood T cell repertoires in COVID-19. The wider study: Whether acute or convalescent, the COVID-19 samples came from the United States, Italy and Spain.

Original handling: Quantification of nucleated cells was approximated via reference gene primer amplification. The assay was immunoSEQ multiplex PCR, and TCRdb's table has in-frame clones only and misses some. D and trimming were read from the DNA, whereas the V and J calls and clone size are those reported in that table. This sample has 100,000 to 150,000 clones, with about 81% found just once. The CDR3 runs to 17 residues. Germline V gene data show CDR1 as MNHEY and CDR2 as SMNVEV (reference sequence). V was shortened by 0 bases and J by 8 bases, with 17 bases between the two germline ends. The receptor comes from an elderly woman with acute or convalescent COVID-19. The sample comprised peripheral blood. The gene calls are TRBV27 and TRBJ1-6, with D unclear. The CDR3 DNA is TGTGCCAGCAGTTTATCCCCCGCCTCGGGAGGGTATTCACCCCTCCACTTT. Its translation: CASSLSPASGGYSPLHF.